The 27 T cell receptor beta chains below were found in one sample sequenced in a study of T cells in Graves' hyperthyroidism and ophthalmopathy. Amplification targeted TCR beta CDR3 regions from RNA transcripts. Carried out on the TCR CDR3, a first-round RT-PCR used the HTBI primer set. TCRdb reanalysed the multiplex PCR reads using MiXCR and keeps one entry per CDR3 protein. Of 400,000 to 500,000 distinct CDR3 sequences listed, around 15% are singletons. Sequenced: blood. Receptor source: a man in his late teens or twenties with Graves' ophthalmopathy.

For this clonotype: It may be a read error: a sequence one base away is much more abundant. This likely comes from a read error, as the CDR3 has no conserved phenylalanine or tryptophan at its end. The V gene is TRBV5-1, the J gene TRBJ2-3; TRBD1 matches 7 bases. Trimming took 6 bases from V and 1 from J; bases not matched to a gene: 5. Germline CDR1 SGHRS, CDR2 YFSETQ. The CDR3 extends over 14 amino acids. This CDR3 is CASKKGAGTDTQYS. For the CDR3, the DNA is TGCGCCAGCAAGAAGGGGGCAGGCACAGATACGCAGTATTCT.

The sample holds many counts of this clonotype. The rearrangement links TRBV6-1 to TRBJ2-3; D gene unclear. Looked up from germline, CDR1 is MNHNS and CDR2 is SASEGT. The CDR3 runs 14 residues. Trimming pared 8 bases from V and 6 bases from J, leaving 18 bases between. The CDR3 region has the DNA TGTGCCAGCTCCCCCTTCTTCCCGAAGGATACGCAGTATTTT. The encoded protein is CASSPFFPKDTQYF.

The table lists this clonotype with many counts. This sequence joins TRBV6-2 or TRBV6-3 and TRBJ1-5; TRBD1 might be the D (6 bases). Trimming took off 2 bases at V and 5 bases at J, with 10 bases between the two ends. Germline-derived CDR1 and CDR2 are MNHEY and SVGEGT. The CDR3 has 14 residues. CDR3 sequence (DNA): TGTGCCAGCAGTTACACGGGGGCCCATCAGCCCCAGCATTTT. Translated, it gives CASSYTGAHQPQHF.

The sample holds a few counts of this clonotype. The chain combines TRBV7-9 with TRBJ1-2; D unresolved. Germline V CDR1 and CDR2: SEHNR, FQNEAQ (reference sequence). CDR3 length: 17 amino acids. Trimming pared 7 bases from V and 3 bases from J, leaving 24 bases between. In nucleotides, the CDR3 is TGTGCCAGCACCGGATGGTACCCGGAGAGAGACCACTATGGCTACACCTTC. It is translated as CASTGWYPERDHYGYTF.

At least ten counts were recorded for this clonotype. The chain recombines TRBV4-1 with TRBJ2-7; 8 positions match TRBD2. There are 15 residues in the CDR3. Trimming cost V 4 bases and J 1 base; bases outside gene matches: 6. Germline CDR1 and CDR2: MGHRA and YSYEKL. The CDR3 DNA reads TGCGCCAGCAGCCCTTTAGCGGGAAAGTCCTACGAGCAGTACTTC. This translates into CASSPLAGKSYEQYF.

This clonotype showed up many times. The CDR3 here is CASSYSGGAFGYEQYF. In DNA form, the CDR3 reads TGTGCCAGCAGTTACTCTGGGGGGGCATTTGGCTACGAGCAGTACTTC. V gene TRBV6-5 combines with J gene TRBJ2-7, with a tentative D call TRBD2 (7 bases). CDR1 and CDR2 (germline): MNHEY, SVGAGI. The V and J ends lost 0 bases and 3 bases respectively, with 15 bases between them. The CDR3 runs 16 residues.

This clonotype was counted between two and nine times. This CDR3 is CASSEGQGPYEQYF. The CDR3 DNA sequence: TGTGCCAGCAGCGAGGGACAGGGACCCTACGAGCAGTACTTC. The V and J genes are TRBV14 and TRBJ2-7; TRBD1 matches at 9 bases. This CDR3 is built from 14 residues. Looked up from germline, CDR1 is SGHDN and CDR2 is FVKESK. Germline trimming cut 5 bases from V and 2 bases from J; bases unmatched to any gene: 4.

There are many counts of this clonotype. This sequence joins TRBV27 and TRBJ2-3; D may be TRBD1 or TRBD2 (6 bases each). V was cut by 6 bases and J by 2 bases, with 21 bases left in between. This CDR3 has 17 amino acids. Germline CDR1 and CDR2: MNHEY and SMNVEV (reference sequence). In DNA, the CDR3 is TGTGCCAGCAGATCCGCCCGGAGGGGGACTTTCACAGATACGCAGTATTTT. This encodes CASRSARRGTFTDTQYF.

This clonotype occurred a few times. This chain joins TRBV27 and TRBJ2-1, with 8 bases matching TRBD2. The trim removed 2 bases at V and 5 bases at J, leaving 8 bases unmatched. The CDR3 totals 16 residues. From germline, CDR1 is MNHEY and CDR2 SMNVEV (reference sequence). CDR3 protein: CASSLKAGESHNEQFF. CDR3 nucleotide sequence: TGTGCCAGCAGTTTAAAAGCGGGGGAGTCCCACAATGAGCAGTTCTTC.

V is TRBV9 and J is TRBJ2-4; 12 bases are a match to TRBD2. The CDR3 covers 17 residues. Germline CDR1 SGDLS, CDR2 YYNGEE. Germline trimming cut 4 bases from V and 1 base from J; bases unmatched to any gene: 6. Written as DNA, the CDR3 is TGTGCCAGCAGCACCTGGACTAGCGGGACTGCCAAAAACATTCAGTACTTC. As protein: CASSTWTSGTAKNIQYF.

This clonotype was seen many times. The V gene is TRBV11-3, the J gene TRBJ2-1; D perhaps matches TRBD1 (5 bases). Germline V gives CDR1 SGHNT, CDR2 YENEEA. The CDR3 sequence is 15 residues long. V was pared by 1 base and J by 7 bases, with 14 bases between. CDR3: CASSLVVGRANEQFF. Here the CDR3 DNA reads TGTGCCAGCAGCTTAGTAGTAGGCAGGGCTAATGAGCAGTTCTTC.

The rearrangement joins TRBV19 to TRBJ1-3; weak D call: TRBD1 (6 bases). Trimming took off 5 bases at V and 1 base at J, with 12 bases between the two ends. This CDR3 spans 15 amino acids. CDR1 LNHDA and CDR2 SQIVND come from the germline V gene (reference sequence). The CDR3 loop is CASSPRGGSGNTIYF. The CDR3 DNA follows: TGTGCCAGTAGTCCTAGGGGGGGATCTGGAAACACCATATATTTT.

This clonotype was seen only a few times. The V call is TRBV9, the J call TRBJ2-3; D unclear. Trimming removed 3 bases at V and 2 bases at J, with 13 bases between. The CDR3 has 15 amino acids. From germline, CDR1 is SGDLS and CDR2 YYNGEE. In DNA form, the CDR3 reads TGTGCCAGCAGCGAAGCCCCGACCCCCACAGATACGCAGTATTTT. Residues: CASSEAPTPTDTQYF.

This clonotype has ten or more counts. CDR3 DNA sequence: TGTGCCAGCAGTTACTCGAATTTGGGACAGATATACAATGAGCAGTTCTTC. It is translated as CASSYSNLGQIYNEQFF. The chain recombines TRBV6-5 with TRBJ2-1, with 7 bases lining up with TRBD1. J lost 4 bases, V lost 0 bases, and 9 bases had no gene match. CDR1 is MNHEY and CDR2 is SVGAGI in the germline V gene. CDR3 length: 17 amino acids.

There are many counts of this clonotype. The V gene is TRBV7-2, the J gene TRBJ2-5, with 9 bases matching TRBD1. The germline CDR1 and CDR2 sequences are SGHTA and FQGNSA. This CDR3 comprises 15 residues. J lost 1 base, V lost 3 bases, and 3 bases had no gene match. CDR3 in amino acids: CASSFYRGPQETQYF. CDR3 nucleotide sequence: TGTGCCAGCAGCTTCTACAGGGGGCCCCAAGAGACCCAGTACTTC.

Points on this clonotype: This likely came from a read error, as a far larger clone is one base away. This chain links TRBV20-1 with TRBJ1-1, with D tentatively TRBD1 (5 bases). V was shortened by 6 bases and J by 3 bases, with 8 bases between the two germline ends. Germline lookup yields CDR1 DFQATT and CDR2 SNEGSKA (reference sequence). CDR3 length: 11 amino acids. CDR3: CSAVGDTEAFF. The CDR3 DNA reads TGCAGTGCAGTAGGGGACACTGAAGCTTTCTTT.

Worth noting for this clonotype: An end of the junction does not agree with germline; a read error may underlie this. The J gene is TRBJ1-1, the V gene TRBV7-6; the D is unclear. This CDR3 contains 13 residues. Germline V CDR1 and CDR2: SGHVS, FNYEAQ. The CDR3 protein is CASSSPGNSEAFF. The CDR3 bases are TGTGCCAGCAGCTCCCCTGGGAACTCTGAAGCTTTCTTT.

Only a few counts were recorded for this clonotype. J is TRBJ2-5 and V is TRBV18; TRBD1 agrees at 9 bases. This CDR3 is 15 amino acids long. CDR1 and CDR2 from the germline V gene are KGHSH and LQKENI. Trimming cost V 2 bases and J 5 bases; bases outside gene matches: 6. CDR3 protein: CASSPGGQGFETQYF. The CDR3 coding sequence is TGTGCCAGCTCACCAGGGGGACAGGGTTTTGAGACCCAGTACTTC.

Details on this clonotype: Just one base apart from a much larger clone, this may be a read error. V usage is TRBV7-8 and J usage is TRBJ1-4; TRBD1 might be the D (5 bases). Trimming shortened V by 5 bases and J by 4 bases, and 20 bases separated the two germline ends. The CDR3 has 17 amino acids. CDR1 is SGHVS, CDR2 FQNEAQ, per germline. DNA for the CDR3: TGTGCCAGCAGCCGCACGGGGCGGGTGTCTTATAATGAAAAACTGTTTTTT. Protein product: CASSRTGRVSYNEKLFF.

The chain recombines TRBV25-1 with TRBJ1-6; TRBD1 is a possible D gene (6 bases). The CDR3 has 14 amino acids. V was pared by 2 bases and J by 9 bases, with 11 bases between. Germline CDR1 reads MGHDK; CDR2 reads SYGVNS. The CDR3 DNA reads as TGTGCCAGCAGTGAAGGACAGCCGACTTCACCCCTCCACTTT. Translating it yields CASSEGQPTSPLHF.

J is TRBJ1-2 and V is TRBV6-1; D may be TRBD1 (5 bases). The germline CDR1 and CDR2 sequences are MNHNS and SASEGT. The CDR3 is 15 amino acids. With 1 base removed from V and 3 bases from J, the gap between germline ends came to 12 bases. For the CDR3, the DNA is TGTGCCAGCAGTGAAGGACCAAACAGGTACTATGGCTACACCTTC. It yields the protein CASSEGPNRYYGYTF.

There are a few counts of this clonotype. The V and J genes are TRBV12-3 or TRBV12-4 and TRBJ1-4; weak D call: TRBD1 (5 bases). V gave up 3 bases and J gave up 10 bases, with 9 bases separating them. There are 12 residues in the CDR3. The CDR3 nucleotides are TGTGCCAGCAGTTTTTCGGGGGGAAAACTGTTTTTT. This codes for CASSFSGGKLFF.

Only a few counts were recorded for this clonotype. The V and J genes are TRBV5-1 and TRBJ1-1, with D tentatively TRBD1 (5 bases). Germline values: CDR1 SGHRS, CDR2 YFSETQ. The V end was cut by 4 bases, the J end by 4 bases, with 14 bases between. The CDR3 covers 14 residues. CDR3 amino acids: CASSPQFGGTEAFF. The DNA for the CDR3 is TGCGCCAGCAGCCCACAGTTCGGGGGCACTGAAGCTTTCTTT.

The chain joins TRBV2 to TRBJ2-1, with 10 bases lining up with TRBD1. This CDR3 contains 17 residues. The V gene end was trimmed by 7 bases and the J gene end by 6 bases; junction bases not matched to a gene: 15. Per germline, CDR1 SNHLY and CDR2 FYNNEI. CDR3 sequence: CASTRSWGQGRGNEQFF. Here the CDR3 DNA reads TGTGCCAGCACCAGGTCGTGGGGACAGGGGAGGGGCAATGAGCAGTTCTTC. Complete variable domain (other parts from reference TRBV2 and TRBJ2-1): EPEVTQTPSHQVTQMGQEVILRCVPISNHLYFYWYRQILGQKVEFLVSFYNNEISEKSEIFDDQFSVERPDGSNFTLKIRSTKLEDSAMYFCASTRSWGQGRGNEQFFGPGTRLTVL.

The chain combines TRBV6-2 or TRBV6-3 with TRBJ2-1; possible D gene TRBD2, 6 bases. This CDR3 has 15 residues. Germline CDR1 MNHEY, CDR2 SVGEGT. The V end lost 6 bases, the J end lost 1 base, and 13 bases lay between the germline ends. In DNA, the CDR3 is TGTGCCAGCAGCGCTTCGGGAGTTTCCTACAATGAGCAGTTCTTC. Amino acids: CASSASGVSYNEQFF.

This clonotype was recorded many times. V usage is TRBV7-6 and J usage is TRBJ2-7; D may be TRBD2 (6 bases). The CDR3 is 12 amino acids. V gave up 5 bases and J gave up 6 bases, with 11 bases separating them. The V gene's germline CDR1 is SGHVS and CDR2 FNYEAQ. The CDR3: CASSQGLLEQYF. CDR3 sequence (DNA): TGTGCCAGCAGCCAAGGACTACTCGAGCAGTACTTC.

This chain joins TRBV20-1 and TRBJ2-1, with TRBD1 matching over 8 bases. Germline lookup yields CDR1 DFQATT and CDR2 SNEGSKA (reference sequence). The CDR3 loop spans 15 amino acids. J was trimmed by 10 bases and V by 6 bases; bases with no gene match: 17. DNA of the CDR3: TGCAGTGCCCCGGGGGTAGGGACAGGTCGTTACGAGCAGTTCTTC. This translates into CSAPGVGTGRYEQFF.